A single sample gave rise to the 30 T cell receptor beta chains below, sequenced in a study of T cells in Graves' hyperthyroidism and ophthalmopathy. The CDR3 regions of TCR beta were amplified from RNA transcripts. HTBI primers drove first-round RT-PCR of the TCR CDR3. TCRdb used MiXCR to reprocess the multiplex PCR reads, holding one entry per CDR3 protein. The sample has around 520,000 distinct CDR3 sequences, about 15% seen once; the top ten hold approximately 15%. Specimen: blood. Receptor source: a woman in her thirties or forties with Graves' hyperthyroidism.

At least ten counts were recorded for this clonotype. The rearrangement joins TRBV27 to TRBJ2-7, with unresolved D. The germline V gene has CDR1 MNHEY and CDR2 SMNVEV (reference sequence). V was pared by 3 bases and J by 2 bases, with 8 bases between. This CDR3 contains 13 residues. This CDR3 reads CASSFTNAYEQYF. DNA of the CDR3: TGTGCCAGCAGTTTCACCAACGCCTACGAGCAGTACTTC.

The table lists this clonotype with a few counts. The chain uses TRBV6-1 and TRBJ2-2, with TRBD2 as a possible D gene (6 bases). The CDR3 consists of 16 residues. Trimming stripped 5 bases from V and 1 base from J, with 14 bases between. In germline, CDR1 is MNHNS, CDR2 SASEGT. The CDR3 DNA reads TGTGCCAGCAGTTCCCGCTTGCGGGAGAACACCGGGGAGCTGTTTTTT. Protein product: CASSSRLRENTGELFF.

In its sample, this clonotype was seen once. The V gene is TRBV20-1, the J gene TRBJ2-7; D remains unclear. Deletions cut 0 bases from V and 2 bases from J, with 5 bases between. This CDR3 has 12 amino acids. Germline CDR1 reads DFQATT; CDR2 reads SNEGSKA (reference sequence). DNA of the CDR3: TGCAGTGCTAGAGATCCGACCTACGAGCAGTACTTC. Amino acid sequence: CSARDPTYEQYF.

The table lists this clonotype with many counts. The CDR3 region has the DNA TGTGCCAGCAGTTTTCGGGACAGGGCGAACTATGGCTACACCTTC. It specifies CASSFRDRANYGYTF. The J gene is TRBJ1-2, the V gene TRBV28; TRBD1 matches at 9 bases. This CDR3 is 15 amino acids long. With 3 bases clipped from V and 2 bases from J, the junction kept 4 bases outside the gene matches. CDR1 is MDHEN, CDR2 SYDVKM, per germline.

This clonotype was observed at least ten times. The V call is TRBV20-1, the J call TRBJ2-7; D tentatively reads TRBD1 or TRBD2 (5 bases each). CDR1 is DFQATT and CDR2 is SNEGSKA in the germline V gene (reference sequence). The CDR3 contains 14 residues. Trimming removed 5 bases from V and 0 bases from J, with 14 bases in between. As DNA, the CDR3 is TGCAGTGCTTTAACCGGGACCAACTCCTACGAGCAGTACTTC. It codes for CSALTGTNSYEQYF.

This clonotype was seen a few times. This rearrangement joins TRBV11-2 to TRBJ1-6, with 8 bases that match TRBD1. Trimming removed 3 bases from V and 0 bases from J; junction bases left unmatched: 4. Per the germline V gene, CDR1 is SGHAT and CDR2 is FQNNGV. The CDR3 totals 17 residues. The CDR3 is CASSLRQGSSYNSPLHF. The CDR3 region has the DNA TGTGCCAGCAGCTTGAGACAGGGGAGCTCCTATAATTCACCCCTCCACTTT. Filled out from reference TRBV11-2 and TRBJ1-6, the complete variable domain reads EAGVAQSPRYKIIEKRQSVAFWCNPISGHATLYWYQQILGQGPKLLIQFQNNGVVDDSQLPKDRFSAERLKGVDSTLKIQPAKLEDSAVYLCASSLRQGSSYNSPLHFGNGTRLTVT.

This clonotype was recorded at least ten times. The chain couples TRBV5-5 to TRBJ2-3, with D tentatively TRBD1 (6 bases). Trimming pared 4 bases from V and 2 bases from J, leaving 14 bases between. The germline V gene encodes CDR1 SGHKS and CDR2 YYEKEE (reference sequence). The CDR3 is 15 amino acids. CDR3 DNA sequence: TGTGCCAGCAGCAAAACAGGGATCCCCACAGATACGCAGTATTTT. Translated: CASSKTGIPTDTQYF.

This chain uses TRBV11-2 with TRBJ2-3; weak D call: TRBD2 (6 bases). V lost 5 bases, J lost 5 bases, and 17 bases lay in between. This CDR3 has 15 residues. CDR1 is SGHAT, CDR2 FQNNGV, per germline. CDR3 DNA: TGTGCCAGCAGCACTACCGGGAGTCCGGGAGATACGCAGTATTTT. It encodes CASSTTGSPGDTQYF.

CDR3 bases: TGCAGCGTTGGGGAAAAACGGGGGTATGGCTACACCTTC. Its translation: CSVGEKRGYGYTF. The J gene is TRBJ1-2, the V gene TRBV29-1; TRBD1 might be the D (5 bases). The V gene lost 4 bases and the J gene lost 5 bases, with 14 bases spanning the gap. The CDR3 has 13 residues. From germline, CDR1 is SQVTM and CDR2 ANQGSEA.

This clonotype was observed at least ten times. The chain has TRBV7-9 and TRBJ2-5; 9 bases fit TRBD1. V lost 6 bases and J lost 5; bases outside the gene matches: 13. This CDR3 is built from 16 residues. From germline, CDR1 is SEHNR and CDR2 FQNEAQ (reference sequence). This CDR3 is CASSTNRDRVRETQYF. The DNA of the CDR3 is TGTGCCAGCAGTACGAACCGGGACAGGGTGAGGGAGACCCAGTACTTC. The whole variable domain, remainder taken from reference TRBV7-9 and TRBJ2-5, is DTGVSQNPRHKITKRGQNVTFRCDPISEHNRLYWYRQTLGQGPEFLTYFQNEAQLEKSRLLSDRFSAERPKGSFSTLEIQRTEQGDSAMYLCASSTNRDRVRETQYFGPGTRLLVL.

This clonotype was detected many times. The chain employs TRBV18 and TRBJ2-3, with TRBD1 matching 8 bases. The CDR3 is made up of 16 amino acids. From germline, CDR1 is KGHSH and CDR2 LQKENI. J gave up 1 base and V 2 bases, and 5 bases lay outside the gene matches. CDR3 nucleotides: TGTGCCAGCTCACCAAACAAACAGGGGGGCACAGATACGCAGTATTTT. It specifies CASSPNKQGGTDTQYF.

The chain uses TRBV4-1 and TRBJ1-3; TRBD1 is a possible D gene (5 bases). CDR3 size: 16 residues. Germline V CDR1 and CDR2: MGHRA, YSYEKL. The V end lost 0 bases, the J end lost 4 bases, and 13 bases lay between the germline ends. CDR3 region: CASSQETGPSGNTIYF. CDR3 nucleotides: TGCGCCAGCAGCCAAGAAACAGGCCCGTCCGGAAACACCATATATTTT.

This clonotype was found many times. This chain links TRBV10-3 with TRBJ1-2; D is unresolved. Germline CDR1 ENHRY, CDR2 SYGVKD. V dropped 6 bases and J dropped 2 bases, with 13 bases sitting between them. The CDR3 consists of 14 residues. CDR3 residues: CAISSGRTNYGYTF. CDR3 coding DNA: TGTGCCATCAGCAGCGGACGAACCAACTATGGCTACACCTTC.

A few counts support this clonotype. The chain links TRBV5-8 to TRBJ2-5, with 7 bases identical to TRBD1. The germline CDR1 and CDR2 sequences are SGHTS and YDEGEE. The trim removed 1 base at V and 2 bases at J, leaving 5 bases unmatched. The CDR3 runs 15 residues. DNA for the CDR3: TGTGCCAGCAGCTTGCAACAGGGGTGGCAAGAGACCCAGTACTTC. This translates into CASSLQQGWQETQYF.

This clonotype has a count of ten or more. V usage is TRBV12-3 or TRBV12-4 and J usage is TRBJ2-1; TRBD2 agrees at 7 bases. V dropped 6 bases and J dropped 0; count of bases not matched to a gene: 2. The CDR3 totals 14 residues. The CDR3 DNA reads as TGTGCCAGCAGACCTAGCGGCTCCTACAATGAGCAGTTCTTC. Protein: CASRPSGSYNEQFF.

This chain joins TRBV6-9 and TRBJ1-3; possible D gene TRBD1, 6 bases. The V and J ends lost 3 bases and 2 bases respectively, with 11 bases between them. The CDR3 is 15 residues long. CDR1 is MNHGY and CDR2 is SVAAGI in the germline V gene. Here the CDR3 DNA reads TGTGCCAGCAGTTACGGGGGGCCTCCTGGAAACACCATATATTTT. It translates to CASSYGGPPGNTIYF.

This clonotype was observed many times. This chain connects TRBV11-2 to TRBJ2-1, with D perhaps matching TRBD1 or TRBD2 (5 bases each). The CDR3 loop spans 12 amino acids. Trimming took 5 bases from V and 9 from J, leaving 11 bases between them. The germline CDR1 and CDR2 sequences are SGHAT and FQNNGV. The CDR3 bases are TGTGCCAGCAGCCCCGAGGGACCTGAGCAGTTCTTC. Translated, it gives CASSPEGPEQFF. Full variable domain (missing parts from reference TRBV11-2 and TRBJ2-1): EAGVAQSPRYKIIEKRQSVAFWCNPISGHATLYWYQQILGQGPKLLIQFQNNGVVDDSQLPKDRFSAERLKGVDSTLKIQPAKLEDSAVYLCASSPEGPEQFFGPGTRLTVL.

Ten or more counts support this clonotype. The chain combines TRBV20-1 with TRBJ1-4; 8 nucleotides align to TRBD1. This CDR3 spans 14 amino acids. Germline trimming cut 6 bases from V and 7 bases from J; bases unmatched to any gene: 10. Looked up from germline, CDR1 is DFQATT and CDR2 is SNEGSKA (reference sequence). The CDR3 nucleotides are TGCAGTGCGCCTGACAGGGGTGGTAGTGAAAAACTGTTTTTT. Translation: CSAPDRGGSEKLFF.

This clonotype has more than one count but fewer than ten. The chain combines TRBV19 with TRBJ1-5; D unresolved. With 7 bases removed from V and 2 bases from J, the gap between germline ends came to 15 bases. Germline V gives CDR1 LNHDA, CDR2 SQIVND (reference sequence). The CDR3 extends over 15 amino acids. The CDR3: CASTQTSVGNQPQHF. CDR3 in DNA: TGTGCCAGTACCCAGACATCGGTCGGCAATCAGCCCCAGCATTTT.

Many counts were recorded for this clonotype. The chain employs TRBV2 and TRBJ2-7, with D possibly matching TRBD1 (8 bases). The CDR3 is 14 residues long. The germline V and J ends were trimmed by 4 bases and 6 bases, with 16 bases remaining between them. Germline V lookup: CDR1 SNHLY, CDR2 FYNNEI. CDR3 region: CASSGDRGGGEQYF. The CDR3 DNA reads TGTGCCAGCAGTGGAGACAGGGGAGGGGGCGAGCAGTACTTC.

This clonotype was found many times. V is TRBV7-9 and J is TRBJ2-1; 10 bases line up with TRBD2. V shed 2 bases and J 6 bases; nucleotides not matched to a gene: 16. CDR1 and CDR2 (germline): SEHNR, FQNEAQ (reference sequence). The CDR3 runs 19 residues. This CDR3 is CASSLFSGYSTSGTNEQFF. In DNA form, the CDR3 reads TGTGCCAGCAGCTTATTCTCTGGGTACTCAACTAGCGGGACCAATGAGCAGTTCTTC. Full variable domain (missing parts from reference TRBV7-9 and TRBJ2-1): DTGVSQNPRHKITKRGQNVTFRCDPISEHNRLYWYRQTLGQGPEFLTYFQNEAQLEKSRLLSDRFSAERPKGSFSTLEIQRTEQGDSAMYLCASSLFSGYSTSGTNEQFFGPGTRLTVL.

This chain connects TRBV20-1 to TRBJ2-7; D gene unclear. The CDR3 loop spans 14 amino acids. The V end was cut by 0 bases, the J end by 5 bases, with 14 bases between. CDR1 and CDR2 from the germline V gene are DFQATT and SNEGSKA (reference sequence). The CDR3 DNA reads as TGCAGTGCTAGAGATGGGATTACCATTAACGAGCAGTACTTC. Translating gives CSARDGITINEQYF.

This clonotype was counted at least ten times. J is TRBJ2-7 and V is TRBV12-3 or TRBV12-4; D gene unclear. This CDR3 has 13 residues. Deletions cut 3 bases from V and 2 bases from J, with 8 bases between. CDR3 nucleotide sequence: TGTGCCAGCAGTTTCGGCGGTACCTACGAGCAGTACTTC. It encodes CASSFGGTYEQYF.

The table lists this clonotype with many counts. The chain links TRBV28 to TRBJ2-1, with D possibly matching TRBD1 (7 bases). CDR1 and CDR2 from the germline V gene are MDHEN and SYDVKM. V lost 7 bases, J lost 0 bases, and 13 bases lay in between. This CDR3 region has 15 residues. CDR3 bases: TGTGCCAGCATATGGGGGGACAGCTCCTACAATGAGCAGTTCTTC. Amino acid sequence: CASIWGDSSYNEQFF.

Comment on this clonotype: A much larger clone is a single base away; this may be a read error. CDR3 coding DNA: TGTGCCTGGAGTCGGCAGGGATGGGGCGAGCAGTACTTC. Protein: CAWSRQGWGEQYF. The chain joins TRBV30 to TRBJ2-7; TRBD1 might be the D (5 bases). Deletions cut 2 bases from V and 6 bases from J, with 14 bases between. This CDR3 comprises 13 residues. Germline V gives CDR1 GTSNPN, CDR2 SVGIG (reference sequence).

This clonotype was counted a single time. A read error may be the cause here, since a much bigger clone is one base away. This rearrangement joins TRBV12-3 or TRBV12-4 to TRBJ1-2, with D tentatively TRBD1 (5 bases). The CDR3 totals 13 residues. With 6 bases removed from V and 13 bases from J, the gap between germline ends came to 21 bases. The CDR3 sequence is CASSDSGPRVGTF. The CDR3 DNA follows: TGTGCCAGCAGCGATTCGGGACCCCGGGTTGGCACCTTC.

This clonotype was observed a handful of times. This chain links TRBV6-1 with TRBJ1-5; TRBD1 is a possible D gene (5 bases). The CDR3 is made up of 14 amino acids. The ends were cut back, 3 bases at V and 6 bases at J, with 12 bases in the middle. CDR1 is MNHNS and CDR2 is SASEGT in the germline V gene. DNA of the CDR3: TGTGCCAGCAGTGACCCCCCAGGGATTCAGCCCCAGCATTTT. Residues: CASSDPPGIQPQHF.

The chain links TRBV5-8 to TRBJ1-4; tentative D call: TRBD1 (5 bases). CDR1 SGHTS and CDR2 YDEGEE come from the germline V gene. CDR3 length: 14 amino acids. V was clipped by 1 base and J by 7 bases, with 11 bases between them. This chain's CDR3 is CASSLTGDGEKLFF. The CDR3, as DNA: TGTGCCAGCAGCTTGACGGGGGATGGTGAAAAACTGTTTTTT.

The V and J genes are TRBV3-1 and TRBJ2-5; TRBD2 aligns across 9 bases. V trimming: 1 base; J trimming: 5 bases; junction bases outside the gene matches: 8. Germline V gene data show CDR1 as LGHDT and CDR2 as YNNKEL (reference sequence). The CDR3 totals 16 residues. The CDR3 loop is CASSQGVAGAGETQYF. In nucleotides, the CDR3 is TGTGCCAGCAGCCAAGGAGTAGCGGGGGCGGGGGAGACCCAGTACTTC.

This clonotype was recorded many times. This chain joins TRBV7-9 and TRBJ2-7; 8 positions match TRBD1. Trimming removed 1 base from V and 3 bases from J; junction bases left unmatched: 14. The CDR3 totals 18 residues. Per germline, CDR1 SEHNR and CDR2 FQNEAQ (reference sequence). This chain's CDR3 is CASSLGPGQESWVYEQYF. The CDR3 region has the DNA TGTGCCAGCAGCTTAGGTCCGGGACAGGAGTCCTGGGTCTACGAGCAGTACTTC. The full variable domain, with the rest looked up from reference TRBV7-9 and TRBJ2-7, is DTGVSQNPRHKITKRGQNVTFRCDPISEHNRLYWYRQTLGQGPEFLTYFQNEAQLEKSRLLSDRFSAERPKGSFSTLEIQRTEQGDSAMYLCASSLGPGQESWVYEQYFGPGTRLTVT.